This TCR beta chain appears in the sequencing data of a study of spatial heterogeneity in lung cancer. TCRdb fed the 5' RACE reads into MiXCR, producing one record per CDR3 protein. The sample holds some 110,000 distinct CDR3 sequences, 10% to 15% seen once. The CDR3 is 15 residues long. In germline, CDR1 is SGHDN, CDR2 FVKESK. V was clipped by 0 bases and J by 6 bases, with 11 bases between them. Time point specified: blood at routine non-recurrence follow-up after resection. Unsorted tumor, nontumor lung tissue or cryopreserved PBMC supplied the whole RNA. The TCR was taken from a male donor with early-stage non-small cell lung cancer. This specimen consisted of PBMCs, obtained at follow-up. The rearrangement links TRBV14 to TRBJ1-4; D remains unclear. The CDR3 coding sequence is TGTGCCAGCAGCCAAGATGGAGTGGAGGATGAAAAACTGTTTTTT. Amino acid sequence: CASSQDGVEDEKLFF.